This T cell receptor beta chain was recovered during a study of blood T cell repertoires in COVID-19. Across the study: The United States, Italy and Spain supplied acute and convalescent COVID-19 samples. In each case, the material was cDNA or gDNA derived from T cells, B-cell-depleted T cells, or PBMCs.

Authors' methods: From reference gene primer amplification, estimates of nucleated cell counts were derived. Method: immunoSEQ multiplex PCR; TCRdb's copy keeps in-frame clones and lacks some. V, J and clone size were drawn from that table, and D and trimming were deduced from the DNA. The sample has 60,000 to 90,000 clones; about 88% are singletons. Per the germline V gene, CDR1 is ENHRY and CDR2 is SYGVKD. V was clipped by 0 bases and J by 8 bases; unmatched bases: 10. The length of the CDR3 is 17 residues. This TCR was recovered from a human donor in a cohort sampled during active COVID-19. J is TRBJ2-1 and V is TRBV10-3; 10 positions match TRBD2. Sequenced sample: peripheral blood. The chain's CDR3 is CAISESEVAGGPDEQFF. The CDR3 DNA follows: TGTGCCATCAGTGAGTCGGAGGTAGCGGGGGGCCCCGATGAGCAGTTCTTC.